This TCR beta chain was sequenced in a study of human T cells and chemical hapten exposure. This CDR3 is built from 14 residues. The V and J ends lost 1 base and 5 bases respectively, with 11 bases between them. Per germline, CDR1 SEHNR and CDR2 FQNEAQ (reference sequence). Stated time point: patch test 2, 6 weeks after DPC sensitization. The treatment here: therapeutic diphenylcyclopropenone sensitization with weekly scalp DPC. This clonotype was observed many times. TCRdb independently ran MiXCR on the RACE reads; one entry per CDR3 protein. Counted here are under 450,000 distinct CDR3 sequences, roughly 6% occurring once; the ten biggest clones make up more than 5.5%.

The chain is built from TRBV7-9 and TRBJ1-1; no definite D call. The sample here was whole blood, taken in connection with sensitization to the hapten diphenylcyclopropenone (DPC). This receptor was taken from a woman in her late teens or twenties with alopecia areata. Some clones in this sample may be carry-over from other donors' samples. CDR3 DNA: TGTGCCAGCAGCTTAGTTTTCGGGCAAACTGAAGCTTTCTTT. Protein product: CASSLVFGQTEAFF.